Below, 28 T cell receptor beta chains from the same sample are listed, as sequenced in a study of blood T cell repertoires in COVID-19. TCRdb's copy holds only in-frame clones and misses some; the assay was immunoSEQ multiplex PCR. The sample shows around 420,000 clones, approximately 86% of them seen only once. Material: PBMCs or T cells enriched from blood (not recorded which). The receptors originated from a woman aged 40 to 49 with acute COVID-19.

The chain couples TRBV9 to TRBJ1-4; the D gene is possibly TRBD1 (5 bases). The germline V gene has CDR1 SGDLS and CDR2 YYNGEE. V was clipped by 3 bases and J by 8 bases, with 17 bases between them. The CDR3 runs 15 residues. The CDR3 region is CASSDPGGIGEKLFF. In DNA form, the CDR3 reads TGTGCCAGCAGCGACCCCGGGGGTATCGGGGAAAAACTGTTTTTT. Combining the CDR3 with reference TRBV9 and TRBJ1-4 gives the whole variable domain DSGVTQTPKHLITATGQRVTLRCSPRSGDLSVYWYQQSLDQGLQFLIQYYNGEERAKGNILERFSAQQFPDLHSELNLSSLELGDSALYFCASSDPGGIGEKLFFGSGTQLSVL.

The chain combines TRBV3-1 (or the pseudogene TRBV3-2) with TRBJ2-5; 10 bases fit TRBD2. The CDR3 sequence is 17 residues long. Germline trimming cut 0 bases from V and 5 bases from J; bases unmatched to any gene: 9. Germline lookup yields CDR1 LGHDT and CDR2 YNNKEL (reference sequence). CDR3 region: CASSQDPPAGGRETQYF. CDR3 sequence (DNA): TGTGCCAGCAGCCAAGACCCCCCAGCGGGGGGGCGGGAGACCCAGTACTTC.

DNA for the CDR3: TGTGCCAGCACAAGGGGGAGTAGCAATCAGCCCCAGCATTTT. This translates into CASTRGSSNQPQHF. This rearrangement joins TRBV2 to TRBJ1-5, with D perhaps matching TRBD1 (6 bases). Trimming left V 7 bases short and J 0 bases short, with 10 bases between. The CDR3 contains 14 residues. Germline V gene data show CDR1 as SNHLY and CDR2 as FYNNEI. Based on the CDR3 plus reference TRBV2 and TRBJ1-5, the full variable domain is EPEVTQTPSHQVTQMGQEVILRCVPISNHLYFYWYRQILGQKVEFLVSFYNNEISEKSEIFDDQFSVERPDGSNFTLKIRSTKLEDSAMYFCASTRGSSNQPQHFGDGTRLSIL.

The chain joins TRBV5-6 to TRBJ2-4, with 8 bases fitting TRBD1. Germline V gene data show CDR1 as SGHDT and CDR2 as YYEEEE. With 2 bases clipped from V and 6 bases from J, the junction kept 7 bases outside the gene matches. This CDR3 has 15 residues. The CDR3, as DNA: TGTGCCAGCAGCTTTTCAACAGGGGGAAGAAACATTCAGTACTTC. Residues: CASSFSTGGRNIQYF. Complete variable domain (other parts from reference TRBV5-6 and TRBJ2-4): DAGVTQSPTHLIKTRGQQVTLRCSPKSGHDTVSWYQQALGQGPQFIFQYYEEEERQRGNFPDRFSGHQFPNYSSELNVNALLLGDSALYLCASSFSTGGRNIQYFGAGTRLSVL.

J is TRBJ2-5 and V is TRBV12-3 or TRBV12-4, with 7 bases matching TRBD1. The CDR3 has 13 residues. The trim removed 5 bases at V and 4 bases at J, leaving 4 bases unmatched. The CDR3 sequence: CASSPGTAETQYF. The CDR3 nucleotides are TGTGCCAGCAGTCCCGGGACAGCAGAGACCCAGTACTTC.

CDR3 protein: CASSYRGTYEQYF. DNA of the CDR3: TGTGCCAGCAGTTACAGGGGTACCTACGAGCAGTACTTC. The J gene is TRBJ2-7, the V gene TRBV12-3 or TRBV12-4; 7 bases line up with TRBD1. V was clipped by 4 bases and J by 2 bases; unmatched bases: 2. This CDR3 is 13 amino acids long.

The CDR3 sequence is CASSRTSGNYNEQFF. CDR3 bases: TGTGCCAGCAGCCGGACTAGCGGAAACTACAATGAGCAGTTCTTC. This rearrangement joins TRBV7-2 to TRBJ2-1, with 10 nucleotides matching TRBD2. From germline, CDR1 is SGHTA and CDR2 FQGNSA. The CDR3 runs 15 residues. J gave up 3 bases and V 5 bases, and 4 bases lay outside the gene matches.

The V gene is TRBV18, the J gene TRBJ2-3; 10 bases agree with TRBD2. The germline gives CDR1 KGHSH, CDR2 LQKENI. The V and J ends lost 1 base and 5 bases, in that order; junction bases with no gene match: 6. The CDR3 totals 16 residues. The CDR3 DNA follows: TGTGCCAGCTCACCACTCGTAGCGGGGGGCGGAGATACGCAGTATTTT. It translates to CASSPLVAGGGDTQYF.

CDR3 protein: CASHRDNSPLHF. As DNA, the CDR3 is TGTGCCTCCCACCGGGATAATTCACCCCTCCACTTT. The chain couples TRBV10-3 to TRBJ1-6; D gene unclear. In germline, CDR1 is ENHRY, CDR2 SYGVKD. The ends were cut back, 11 bases at V and 5 bases at J, with 10 bases in the middle. This CDR3 contains 12 residues.

V usage is TRBV30 and J usage is TRBJ1-5; TRBD1 aligns across 9 bases. This CDR3 is built from 15 residues. V gave up 5 bases and J gave up 3 bases; unmatched junction bases: 8. The germline V gene encodes CDR1 GTSNPN and CDR2 SVGIG (reference sequence). Written as DNA, the CDR3 is TGTGCCTGGCGACAACAGGGGGCTAACAATCAGCCCCAGCATTTT. It specifies CAWRQQGANNQPQHF.

This clone appeared a single time. The chain employs TRBV2 and TRBJ1-2; 8 nucleotides agree with TRBD1. Germline V gene lookup returns CDR1 SNHLY and CDR2 FYNNEI. This CDR3 is 15 amino acids long. Germline trimming cut 6 bases from V and 4 bases from J; bases unmatched to any gene: 10. CDR3 amino acids: CASRRNRQGSYGYTF. The CDR3 region has the DNA TGTGCCAGCAGACGAAACCGACAGGGGTCCTATGGCTACACCTTC.

In the case of this clone: Other DNA sequences in this specimen translate into the identical CDR3. The CDR3 nucleotides read TGTGCCAGCTCACCGCGGGACACTGAAGCTTTCTTT. Amino acid sequence: CASSPRDTEAFF. The chain carries TRBV18 and TRBJ1-1; D not certain. The CDR3 runs to 12 residues. Per the germline V gene, CDR1 is KGHSH and CDR2 is LQKENI. The V and J ends lost 3 bases and 3 bases respectively, with 5 bases between them.

This clone has just one count. The rearrangement links TRBV27 to TRBJ1-1; no firm D call. In germline, CDR1 is MNHEY, CDR2 SMNVEV (reference sequence). This CDR3 is built from 15 residues. V lost 5 bases to trimming and J lost 2 bases, with 15 bases between them. In nucleotides, the CDR3 is TGTGCCAGCAGTCGGTACAGTCTCGGCAACACTGAAGCTTTCTTT. This encodes CASSRYSLGNTEAFF.

J is TRBJ2-2 and V is TRBV24-1; D gene unclear. Germline V gene data show CDR1 as KGHDR and CDR2 as SFDVKD. The CDR3 contains 15 residues. V lost 3 bases to trimming and J lost 0 bases, with 7 bases between them. The DNA for the CDR3 is TGTGCCACCAGTGATCCGGGTACGAACACCGGGGAGCTGTTTTTT. As protein: CATSDPGTNTGELFF.

This clone appeared a few times. This sequence joins TRBV2 and TRBJ2-1; 7 bases are shared with TRBD2. From germline, CDR1 is SNHLY and CDR2 FYNNEI. CDR3 length: 10 amino acids. V trimming: 8 bases; J trimming: 9 bases; junction bases outside the gene matches: 1. In DNA form, the CDR3 reads TGTGCCAGCCGGACTAGTGAGCAGTTCTTC. This codes for CASRTSEQFF.

This clone occurred a few times. The chain employs TRBV10-1 and TRBJ2-7; D is possibly TRBD2 (5 bases). Germline V gene data show CDR1 as WNHNN and CDR2 as SYGVQD (reference sequence). V lost 4 bases and J lost 6, with 10 bases in between. The CDR3 spans 12 residues. The CDR3 protein is CASSGGLREQYF. The DNA for the CDR3 is TGCGCCAGCAGTGGAGGGCTCCGCGAGCAGTACTTC.

The J gene is TRBJ2-7, the V gene TRBV5-4; D is perhaps TRBD2 (5 bases). CDR1 is SGHNT and CDR2 is YYREEE in the germline V gene (reference sequence). The CDR3 runs to 14 residues. V was pared by 4 bases and J by 9 bases, with 20 bases between. CDR3 sequence (DNA): TGTGCCAGCAGCCGCCGGGATCGGACGAACGGGCAGTACTTC. Protein product: CASSRRDRTNGQYF.

This clone has just a few counts. The V gene is TRBV5-4, the J gene TRBJ1-1; the D gene is possibly TRBD1 (5 bases). In germline, CDR1 is SGHNT, CDR2 YYREEE (reference sequence). The CDR3 contains 15 residues. V was cut by 3 bases and J by 0 bases, with 12 bases left in between. In DNA, the CDR3 is TGTGCCAGCAGCTCGTGGGCGGGACTGAACACTGAAGCTTTCTTT. Amino acids: CASSSWAGLNTEAFF.

V gene TRBV4-2 combines with J gene TRBJ2-5; 10 nucleotides align to TRBD2. CDR1 and CDR2 (germline): LGHNA, YNFKEQ. This CDR3 comprises 15 residues. The V segment lost 1 base and the J segment 5 bases; nucleotides outside the gene matches: 4. CDR3 residues: CASSQGLAGEETQYF. The CDR3, as DNA: TGTGCCAGCAGCCAAGGCCTAGCGGGGGAGGAGACCCAGTACTTC.

This chain's CDR3 is CAWSVMTGGHGYTF. CDR3 sequence (DNA): TGTGCCTGGAGTGTAATGACAGGGGGCCATGGCTACACCTTC. This sequence joins TRBV30 and TRBJ1-2; TRBD1 matches 10 bases. CDR3 size: 14 residues. Germline values: CDR1 GTSNPN, CDR2 SVGIG (reference sequence). The V segment lost 0 bases and the J segment 6 bases; nucleotides outside the gene matches: 4.

The chain recombines TRBV6-5 with TRBJ1-1, with 7 bases that match TRBD1. This CDR3 spans 16 amino acids. With 0 bases clipped from V and 0 bases from J, the junction kept 4 bases outside the gene matches. CDR1 is MNHEY, CDR2 SVGAGI, per germline. CDR3 DNA: TGTGCCAGCAGTTACTCAACCGGGACAGTGAACACTGAAGCTTTCTTT. Residues: CASSYSTGTVNTEAFF.

This chain links TRBV3-1 (or the pseudogene TRBV3-2) with TRBJ1-2, with 9 bases that match TRBD1. Per germline, CDR1 LGHDT and CDR2 YNNKEL (reference sequence). The CDR3 consists of 14 residues. V lost 8 bases and J lost 5; bases outside the gene matches: 9. In nucleotides, the CDR3 is TGTGCCAGCGGCCGCGAGGACAGGGGATATGGCTACACCTTC. Its protein product is CASGREDRGYGYTF.

This chain uses TRBV5-4 with TRBJ2-7; 8 bases are a match to TRBD1. The CDR3 runs 15 residues. J was trimmed by 5 bases and V by 1 base; bases with no gene match: 8. Germline V lookup: CDR1 SGHNT, CDR2 YYREEE (reference sequence). CDR3 DNA: TGTGCCAGCAGCTTGTATAGGACAGGGAAGGACGAGCAGTACTTC. Protein product: CASSLYRTGKDEQYF.

This clone was counted only a few times. This sequence joins TRBV4-1 and TRBJ1-1, with D maybe TRBD1 (5 bases). The CDR3 spans 15 residues. V shed 1 base and J shed 6 bases, with 15 bases lying between them. From germline, CDR1 is MGHRA and CDR2 YSYEKL. The CDR3 loop reads CASSQGWGVESEAFF. CDR3 bases: TGCGCCAGCAGCCAAGGCTGGGGGGTAGAGTCTGAAGCTTTCTTT.

V and J are TRBV2 and TRBJ1-1; maybe TRBD1 (5 bases). The germline V gene encodes CDR1 SNHLY and CDR2 FYNNEI. V lost 4 bases to trimming and J lost 1 base, with 13 bases between them. The CDR3 totals 15 residues. The DNA of the CDR3 is TGTGCCAGCAGTGTAGGGGCGATTACGAACACTGAAGCTTTCTTT. This codes for CASSVGAITNTEAFF.

The rearrangement uses TRBV20-1 and TRBJ1-2, with 8 bases aligning to TRBD1. Germline CDR1 reads DFQATT; CDR2 reads SNEGSKA (reference sequence). There are 14 residues in the CDR3. After removal of 3 bases from V and 3 bases from J, the junction contained 6 bases not matched to a gene. Here the CDR3 DNA reads TGCAGTGCTAGTGCAGGGGGCTCTGACTATGGCTACACCTTC. As protein: CSASAGGSDYGYTF.

This rearrangement joins TRBV29-1 to TRBJ2-5, with TRBD1 matching 9 bases. Germline V lookup: CDR1 SQVTM, CDR2 ANQGSEA. V lost 7 bases to trimming and J lost 2 bases; unmatched junction nucleotides: 5. The CDR3 runs 13 residues. CDR3 sequence: CSARDRVQETQYF. CDR3 sequence (DNA): TGCAGCGCCCGGGACAGGGTTCAAGAGACCCAGTACTTC. The whole variable domain, filled in from reference TRBV29-1 and TRBJ2-5, reads SAVISQKPSRDICQRGTSLTIQCQVDSQVTMMFWYRQQPGQSLTLIATANQGSEATYESGFVIDKFPISRPNLTFSTLTVSNMSPEDSSIYLCSARDRVQETQYFGPGTRLLVL.

The chain joins TRBV29-1 to TRBJ1-1; 9 nucleotides align to TRBD1. Per germline, CDR1 SQVTM and CDR2 ANQGSEA. This CDR3 has 15 amino acids. Trimming at V came to 1 base and at J to 7 bases, leaving 10 bases not matched to a gene. The DNA of the CDR3 is TGCAGCGTTGAAGGGGCTACGGGACAGGGCCTTGAAGCTTTCTTT. Amino acids: CSVEGATGQGLEAFF.